Below are 19 T cell receptor beta chains sequenced from a single sample in a study of T cell responses to AZD1222 COVID-19 vaccine. The data were produced by immunoSEQ multiplex PCR, yet TCRdb's version contains in-frame clones alone and is incomplete. The sample consists of some 120,000 clones, approximately 90% of them appearing once. The sequenced sample was peripheral blood, obtained 28 days after the second AZD1222 dose. The origin of the receptors is an adult who received the AZD1222 COVID-19 vaccine.

The rearrangement uses TRBV13 and TRBJ1-3; D is perhaps TRBD1 (6 bases). V lost 2 bases and J lost 3, with 23 bases in between. Germline V gives CDR1 PRHDT, CDR2 FYEKMQ (reference sequence). The CDR3 consists of 19 residues. The CDR3 sequence: CASSLKRTALGNYGNTIYF. The CDR3, as DNA: TGTGCCAGCAGCTTAAAGCGGACAGCGTTAGGCAACTATGGAAACACCATATATTTT.

This chain uses TRBV24-1 with TRBJ2-5, with D possibly TRBD1 on 6 matching bases. This CDR3 is built from 14 residues. Trimming shortened V by 8 bases and J by 3 bases, and 15 bases separated the two germline ends. The germline V gene encodes CDR1 KGHDR and CDR2 SFDVKD. Written as DNA, the CDR3 is TGTGCCACCAACACTTACAGGGTAAAAGAGACCCAGTACTTC. It yields the protein CATNTYRVKETQYF.

V and J are TRBV6-5 and TRBJ1-2; 10 positions agree with TRBD1. Unmatched junction bases numbered 6, after V lost 5 bases and J lost 6 bases. Germline assignment: CDR1 MNHEY and CDR2 SVGAGI. The CDR3 sequence is 14 residues long. The CDR3 region has the DNA TGTGCCAGCAGTCCAACCGGGACAGGGGATGGCTACACCTTC. Translated: CASSPTGTGDGYTF.

The rearrangement joins TRBV30 to TRBJ1-6, with D uncertain. V lost 1 base and J 5 bases, leaving 15 bases between the germline ends. This CDR3 is built from 16 residues. Per germline, CDR1 GTSNPN and CDR2 SVGIG (reference sequence). Written as DNA, the CDR3 is TGTGCCTGGAGTGGGGAAGGTCAAAACCATAATTCACCCCTCCACTTT. Its translation: CAWSGEGQNHNSPLHF.

The chain has TRBV7-2 and TRBJ1-5; 8 bases are shared with TRBD1. The CDR3 extends over 16 amino acids. After removal of 3 bases from V and 0 bases from J, the junction contained 4 bases not matched to a gene. Germline CDR1 is SGHTA and CDR2 is FQGNSA. The DNA for the CDR3 is TGTGCCAGCAGCTTGGGACAGGTAATTAGCAATCAGCCCCAGCATTTT. Translating it yields CASSLGQVISNQPQHF.

V gene TRBV4-2 combines with J gene TRBJ1-1; unclear D gene. The CDR3 spans 13 residues. The germline V and J ends were trimmed by 4 bases and 0 bases, with 6 bases remaining between them. The germline V gene has CDR1 LGHNA and CDR2 YNFKEQ. The CDR3 reads CASSLRMNTEAFF. As DNA, the CDR3 is TGTGCCAGCAGCCTACGGATGAACACTGAAGCTTTCTTT.

The table lists this clone with a few counts. The rearrangement links TRBV2 to TRBJ1-2; TRBD1 agrees at 9 bases. Germline V CDR1 and CDR2: SNHLY, FYNNEI. The ends lost 6 bases at V and 7 bases at J; junction bases unmatched: 6. The CDR3 spans 13 residues. CDR3 nucleotide sequence: TGTGCCAGCAGACGAACAGGGGGCAGTGGCTACACCTTC. Translation: CASRRTGGSGYTF.

The sample holds one count of this clone. The rearrangement uses TRBV6-1 and TRBJ1-5; D unresolved. The ends were cut back, 2 bases at V and 5 bases at J, with 10 bases in the middle. The germline CDR1 and CDR2 sequences are MNHNS and SASEGT. The CDR3 is made up of 14 amino acids. For the CDR3, the DNA is TGTGCCAGCAGTGAAAACAGCCCCCATCAGCCCCAGCATTTT. Translated, it gives CASSENSPHQPQHF.

This clone was recorded only once. The V and J genes are TRBV21-1 and TRBJ1-5; TRBD1, the table's D call, lacks a check against the DNA. TRBV21-1 is recorded as a pseudogene. The CDR3 extends over 15 amino acids. The CDR3 loop is CASRGDSHSNQPQHF. CDR3 coding DNA: TGTGCCAGCAGGGGGGACAGCCATAGCAATCAGCCCCAGCATTTT.

This clone was detected only once. V and J are TRBV25-1 and TRBJ1-3, with D possibly TRBD1 on 6 matching bases. CDR3 length equals 15 residues. Trimming removed 8 bases at V and 4 bases at J, with 18 bases between. In germline, CDR1 is MGHDK, CDR2 SYGVNS. The CDR3 protein is CASAPSGTPGNTIYF. The CDR3 DNA sequence: TGTGCCAGCGCGCCTTCCGGGACACCGGGAAACACCATATATTTT.

V and J are TRBV19 and TRBJ1-5, with a weak D call TRBD1 (6 bases). The CDR3 spans 15 residues. The V and J ends lost 8 bases and 0 bases respectively, with 14 bases between them. Per the germline V gene, CDR1 is LNHDA and CDR2 is SQIVND (reference sequence). CDR3 bases: TGTGCCAGTGAACTCCGGACAGTTAGCAATCAGCCCCAGCATTTT. This codes for CASELRTVSNQPQHF.

The chain is built from TRBV6-4 and TRBJ2-1; the D gene is possibly TRBD1 (5 bases). Germline V gene data show CDR1 as MRHNA and CDR2 as SNTAGT. V gave up 3 bases and J gave up 1 base, with 10 bases separating them. The length of the CDR3 is 15 residues. CDR3 sequence reads: CASSDGQGSYNEQFF. For the CDR3, the DNA is TGTGCCAGCAGTGATGGTCAGGGATCCTACAATGAGCAGTTCTTC.

The rearrangement joins TRBV19 to TRBJ2-1; 7 bases map to TRBD2. The V and J ends lost 4 bases and 6 bases, in that order; junction bases with no gene match: 3. Germline V gives CDR1 LNHDA, CDR2 SQIVND (reference sequence). This CDR3 has 13 residues. The CDR3 loop reads CASSSGSVNEQFF. As DNA, the CDR3 is TGTGCCAGTAGTAGCGGGAGTGTCAATGAGCAGTTCTTC.

The chain employs TRBV9 and TRBJ2-1; tentative D call: TRBD2 (5 bases). The CDR3 runs 17 residues. Per the germline V gene, CDR1 is SGDLS and CDR2 is YYNGEE. V was shortened by 3 bases and J by 0 bases, with 16 bases between the two germline ends. The CDR3 DNA reads TGTGCCAGCAGCGACGCTCTAGCACGAAGCTCCTACAATGAGCAGTTCTTC. The encoded protein is CASSDALARSSYNEQFF.

Written as DNA, the CDR3 is TGTGCCAGCAGCGACCTGATCCGATCTAGCACAGATACGCAGTATTTT. Translation gives CASSDLIRSSTDTQYF. The gene calls are TRBV11-2 and TRBJ2-3; D is uncertain. The CDR3 is 16 residues long. CDR1 SGHAT and CDR2 FQNNGV come from the germline V gene. V shed 5 bases and J shed 0 bases, with 15 bases lying between them. Based on the CDR3 plus reference TRBV11-2 and TRBJ2-3, the full variable domain is EAGVAQSPRYKIIEKRQSVAFWCNPISGHATLYWYQQILGQGPKLLIQFQNNGVVDDSQLPKDRFSAERLKGVDSTLKIQPAKLEDSAVYLCASSDLIRSSTDTQYFGPGTRLTVL.

The V gene is TRBV6-2 or TRBV6-3, the J gene TRBJ2-1; 13 bases match TRBD2. The germline V gene has CDR1 MNHEY and CDR2 SVGEGT. J lost 6 bases, V lost 0 bases, and 5 bases had no gene match. The CDR3 sequence is 17 residues long. CDR3 nucleotide sequence: TGTGCCAGCAGTTACTCTAGGGGGACTAGCGGGACCAATGAGCAGTTCTTC. This sequence encodes CASSYSRGTSGTNEQFF.

The chain recombines TRBV25-1 with TRBJ2-7; 8 bases map to TRBD2. CDR1 and CDR2 (germline): MGHDK, SYGVNS. V dropped 5 bases and J dropped 5; count of bases not matched to a gene: 8. The CDR3 has 14 residues. CDR3 loop: CASSWDGRDNEQYF. As DNA, the CDR3 is TGTGCCAGCAGTTGGGACGGGAGGGACAACGAGCAGTACTTC.

This sequence joins TRBV28 and TRBJ1-3; no firm D call. This CDR3 has 15 amino acids. Trimming took 3 bases from V and 0 from J, leaving 9 bases between them. Per germline, CDR1 MDHEN and CDR2 SYDVKM. CDR3 DNA: TGTGCCAGCAGTTTGCCGGGCATCTCTGGAAACACCATATATTTT. Amino acids: CASSLPGISGNTIYF. The variable domain in full, completed from reference TRBV28 and TRBJ1-3, reads DVKVTQSSRYLVKRTGEKVFLECVQDMDHENMFWYRQDPGLGLRLIYFSYDVKMKEKGDIPEGYSVSREKKERFSLILESASTNQTSMYLCASSLPGISGNTIYFGEGSWLTVV.

The J gene is TRBJ2-2, the V gene TRBV19, with D hard to call. The CDR3 length is 14 residues. V was shortened by 5 bases and J by 7 bases, with 14 bases between the two germline ends. From germline, CDR1 is LNHDA and CDR2 SQIVND (reference sequence). The CDR3 loop is CASSPDLRNGELFF. In DNA form, the CDR3 reads TGTGCCAGTAGTCCCGACCTTAGAAACGGGGAGCTGTTTTTT.